This T cell receptor (beta chain) derives from a study of T-cell memory formation after mild COVID-19 (dated by TCRdb to 2020 to 2023). About the study as a whole: Most TCR sequence clusters were specific to one of the two donors. Two young, previously healthy adult volunteers, one female and one male, were included in the cohort. Longitudinal TCRalpha and TCRbeta repertoire sequencing tracked T-cell clones expanding and contracting after mild COVID-19 in a couple of donors. General findings and caveats noted by the study authors: SARS-CoV-2 specificity of the second-wave clones peaking on day 37 was not confirmed. Contracting CD4+ clones turned up mainly in the CM and EM memory subsets, whereas EMRA was where CD8+ clones were enriched. The detection of some responding clones in pre-infection memory suggests that pre-existing cross-reactive memory T cells joined the SARS-CoV-2 response. Clones contracting from day 15 to 85 had balanced CD4/CD8 phenotypes, while a second wave expanding from day 15 to 37 was biased towards CD4+. The study covered only a couple of mild cases, and larger cohorts including severe cases with pre-infection samples were considered necessary.

PBMCs were isolated by Ficoll-Paque density gradient centrifugation. The cysteine opens and the phenylalanine closes a CDR3 of 13 amino acids. Left in the record is the CDR3 DNA by itself, 39 bases read in frame from the first base. CDR1 and CDR2 are read off the germline V gene as MNHEY and SVGEGT. Relative to germline, V is missing 6 bases and J is missing 4 bases, with 5 bases of the junction outside any gene match. Comment on this clonotype: The antigen it binds to is not known. No base-level quality is on record; no much larger clone is a single base apart.

The data were produced on an Illumina NovaSeq 6000. cDNA libraries for TCRalpha and TCRbeta were prepared by 5'RACE using constant-segment primers, with sample barcodes and unique molecular identifiers added. Trizol reagent was used to extract RNA from every sample. Library amplification was performed in two PCR steps, and a second sample barcode and Illumina TruSeq adapters were introduced in the second step. Sequencing of libraries was performed on an Illumina NovaSeq with 2 x 150 bp paired-end reads. As for how the authors treated the data: Demultiplexing of reads and collapsing into UMI-guided consensus sequences were performed with migec v1.2.7. Using mixcr v2.1.11, UMI consensuses were aligned to TRA and TRB V and J templates and then assembled into clonotypes. A clonotype was counted as expanded or contracted only when both edgeR and NoisET called the clonotype significant, with the noise models trained on biological replicates. edgeR calls used a false discovery rate-adjusted p below 0.01 and a log2 fold-change threshold of 1. As an exploratory analysis of dynamics, max-normalized trajectories of the 1000 most abundant clonotypes were examined by PCA with hierarchical clustering. Separately sequenced CD4+ and CD8+ repertoires were used to assign a CD4 or CD8 phenotype to each responding clone. TCRdb trimmed the raw reads at Q25, called clones with MiXCR and kept productive beta chains. A single entry per CDR3 protein holds the most common genes and DNA from its merged rows. The V and J calls shown here were made by TCRdb, not taken from the authors' results. This sample holds 75,000 to 95,000 distinct CDR3 sequences; roughly 16% were observed only once. The leading ten clones occupy about 43% of the sample.

The receptor's source is a young man who had mild COVID-19 (a few samples of this study predate the infection). The sample titles of this study are shuffled in the database, so cell type and time point are left out; the donor was told from shared clones. Recombination connected TRBV6-2 or TRBV6-3 to TRBJ2-5; 7 bases in between match TRBD2. The material sequenced was PBMCs or a T cell subset sorted from them (not recorded which). Read as DNA, the sequence is TGTGCCAGCAGGGCTTCTAGCGGAGAGACCCAGTACTTC. The resulting protein is CASRASSGETQYF.